Reported below is one TCR beta chain. The Seattle site enrolled patients during active infection and followed them longitudinally. The V and J ends lost 2 bases and 1 base respectively, with 11 bases between them. The V gene's germline CDR1 is MDHEN and CDR2 SYDVKM. The CDR3 extends over 15 amino acids. In the study's own analysis: Reference gene primers were amplified, and this amplification served to estimate nucleated cell counts. Measured with immunoSEQ multiplex PCR; TCRdb has only the in-frame clones, and not every one. That table is the source of V, J and clone size, and D and trimming were worked out from the DNA. The table has around 430,000 clones, roughly 88% seen once; the top ten hold around 12%. This sample is drawn from a study of blood T cell repertoires in COVID-19. The wider study: Sites in the United States, Italy and Spain provided acute and convalescent COVID-19 samples. Sources were T cells, B-cell-depleted T cells, or PBMCs; the material itself was cDNA or gDNA.

The J gene is TRBJ1-1, the V gene TRBV28; D ambiguous. This TCR was recovered from a woman in her forties or fifties with COVID-19, enrolled during active disease. Material for sequencing was peripheral blood. CDR3 sequence reads: CASSLPLPGNTEAFF. CDR3 sequence (DNA): TGTGCCAGCAGTTTACCATTACCCGGGAACACTGAAGCTTTCTTT.